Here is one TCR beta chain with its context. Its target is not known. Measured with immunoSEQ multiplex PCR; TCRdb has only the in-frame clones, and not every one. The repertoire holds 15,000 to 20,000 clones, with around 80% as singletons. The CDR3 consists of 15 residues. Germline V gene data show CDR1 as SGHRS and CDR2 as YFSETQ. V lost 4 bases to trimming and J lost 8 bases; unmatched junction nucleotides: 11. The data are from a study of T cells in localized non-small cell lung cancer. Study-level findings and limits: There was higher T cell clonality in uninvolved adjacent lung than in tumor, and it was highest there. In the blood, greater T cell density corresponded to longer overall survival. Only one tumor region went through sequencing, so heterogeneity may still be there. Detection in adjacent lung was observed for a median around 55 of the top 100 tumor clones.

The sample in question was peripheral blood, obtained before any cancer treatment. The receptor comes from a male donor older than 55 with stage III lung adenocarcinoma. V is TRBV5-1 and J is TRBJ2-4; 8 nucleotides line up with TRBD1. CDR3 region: CASSPAAGGEYIQYF. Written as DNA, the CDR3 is TGCGCCAGCAGCCCGGCGGCAGGGGGCGAATACATTCAGTACTTC.